This T cell receptor beta chain was identified in a study of control samples from healthy donors and cancer patients. Only in-frame clones appear in the TCRdb table, and some are missing; sequencing was by immunoSEQ multiplex PCR. The data show tens of thousands of clones, about 90% seen once. The sequenced sample consisted of blood. This TCR was sampled from a woman aged 45-59 years in good health.

The CDR3 loop reads CATRLQGNTGELFF. The CDR3, as DNA: TGTGCCACTCGACTACAGGGGAACACCGGGGAGCTGTTTTTT. The chain joins TRBV19 to TRBJ2-2; tentative D call: TRBD1 (6 bases). Trimming stripped 10 bases from V and 1 base from J, with 13 bases between. The CDR3 length is 14 residues. Germline assignment: CDR1 LNHDA and CDR2 SQIVND (reference sequence).